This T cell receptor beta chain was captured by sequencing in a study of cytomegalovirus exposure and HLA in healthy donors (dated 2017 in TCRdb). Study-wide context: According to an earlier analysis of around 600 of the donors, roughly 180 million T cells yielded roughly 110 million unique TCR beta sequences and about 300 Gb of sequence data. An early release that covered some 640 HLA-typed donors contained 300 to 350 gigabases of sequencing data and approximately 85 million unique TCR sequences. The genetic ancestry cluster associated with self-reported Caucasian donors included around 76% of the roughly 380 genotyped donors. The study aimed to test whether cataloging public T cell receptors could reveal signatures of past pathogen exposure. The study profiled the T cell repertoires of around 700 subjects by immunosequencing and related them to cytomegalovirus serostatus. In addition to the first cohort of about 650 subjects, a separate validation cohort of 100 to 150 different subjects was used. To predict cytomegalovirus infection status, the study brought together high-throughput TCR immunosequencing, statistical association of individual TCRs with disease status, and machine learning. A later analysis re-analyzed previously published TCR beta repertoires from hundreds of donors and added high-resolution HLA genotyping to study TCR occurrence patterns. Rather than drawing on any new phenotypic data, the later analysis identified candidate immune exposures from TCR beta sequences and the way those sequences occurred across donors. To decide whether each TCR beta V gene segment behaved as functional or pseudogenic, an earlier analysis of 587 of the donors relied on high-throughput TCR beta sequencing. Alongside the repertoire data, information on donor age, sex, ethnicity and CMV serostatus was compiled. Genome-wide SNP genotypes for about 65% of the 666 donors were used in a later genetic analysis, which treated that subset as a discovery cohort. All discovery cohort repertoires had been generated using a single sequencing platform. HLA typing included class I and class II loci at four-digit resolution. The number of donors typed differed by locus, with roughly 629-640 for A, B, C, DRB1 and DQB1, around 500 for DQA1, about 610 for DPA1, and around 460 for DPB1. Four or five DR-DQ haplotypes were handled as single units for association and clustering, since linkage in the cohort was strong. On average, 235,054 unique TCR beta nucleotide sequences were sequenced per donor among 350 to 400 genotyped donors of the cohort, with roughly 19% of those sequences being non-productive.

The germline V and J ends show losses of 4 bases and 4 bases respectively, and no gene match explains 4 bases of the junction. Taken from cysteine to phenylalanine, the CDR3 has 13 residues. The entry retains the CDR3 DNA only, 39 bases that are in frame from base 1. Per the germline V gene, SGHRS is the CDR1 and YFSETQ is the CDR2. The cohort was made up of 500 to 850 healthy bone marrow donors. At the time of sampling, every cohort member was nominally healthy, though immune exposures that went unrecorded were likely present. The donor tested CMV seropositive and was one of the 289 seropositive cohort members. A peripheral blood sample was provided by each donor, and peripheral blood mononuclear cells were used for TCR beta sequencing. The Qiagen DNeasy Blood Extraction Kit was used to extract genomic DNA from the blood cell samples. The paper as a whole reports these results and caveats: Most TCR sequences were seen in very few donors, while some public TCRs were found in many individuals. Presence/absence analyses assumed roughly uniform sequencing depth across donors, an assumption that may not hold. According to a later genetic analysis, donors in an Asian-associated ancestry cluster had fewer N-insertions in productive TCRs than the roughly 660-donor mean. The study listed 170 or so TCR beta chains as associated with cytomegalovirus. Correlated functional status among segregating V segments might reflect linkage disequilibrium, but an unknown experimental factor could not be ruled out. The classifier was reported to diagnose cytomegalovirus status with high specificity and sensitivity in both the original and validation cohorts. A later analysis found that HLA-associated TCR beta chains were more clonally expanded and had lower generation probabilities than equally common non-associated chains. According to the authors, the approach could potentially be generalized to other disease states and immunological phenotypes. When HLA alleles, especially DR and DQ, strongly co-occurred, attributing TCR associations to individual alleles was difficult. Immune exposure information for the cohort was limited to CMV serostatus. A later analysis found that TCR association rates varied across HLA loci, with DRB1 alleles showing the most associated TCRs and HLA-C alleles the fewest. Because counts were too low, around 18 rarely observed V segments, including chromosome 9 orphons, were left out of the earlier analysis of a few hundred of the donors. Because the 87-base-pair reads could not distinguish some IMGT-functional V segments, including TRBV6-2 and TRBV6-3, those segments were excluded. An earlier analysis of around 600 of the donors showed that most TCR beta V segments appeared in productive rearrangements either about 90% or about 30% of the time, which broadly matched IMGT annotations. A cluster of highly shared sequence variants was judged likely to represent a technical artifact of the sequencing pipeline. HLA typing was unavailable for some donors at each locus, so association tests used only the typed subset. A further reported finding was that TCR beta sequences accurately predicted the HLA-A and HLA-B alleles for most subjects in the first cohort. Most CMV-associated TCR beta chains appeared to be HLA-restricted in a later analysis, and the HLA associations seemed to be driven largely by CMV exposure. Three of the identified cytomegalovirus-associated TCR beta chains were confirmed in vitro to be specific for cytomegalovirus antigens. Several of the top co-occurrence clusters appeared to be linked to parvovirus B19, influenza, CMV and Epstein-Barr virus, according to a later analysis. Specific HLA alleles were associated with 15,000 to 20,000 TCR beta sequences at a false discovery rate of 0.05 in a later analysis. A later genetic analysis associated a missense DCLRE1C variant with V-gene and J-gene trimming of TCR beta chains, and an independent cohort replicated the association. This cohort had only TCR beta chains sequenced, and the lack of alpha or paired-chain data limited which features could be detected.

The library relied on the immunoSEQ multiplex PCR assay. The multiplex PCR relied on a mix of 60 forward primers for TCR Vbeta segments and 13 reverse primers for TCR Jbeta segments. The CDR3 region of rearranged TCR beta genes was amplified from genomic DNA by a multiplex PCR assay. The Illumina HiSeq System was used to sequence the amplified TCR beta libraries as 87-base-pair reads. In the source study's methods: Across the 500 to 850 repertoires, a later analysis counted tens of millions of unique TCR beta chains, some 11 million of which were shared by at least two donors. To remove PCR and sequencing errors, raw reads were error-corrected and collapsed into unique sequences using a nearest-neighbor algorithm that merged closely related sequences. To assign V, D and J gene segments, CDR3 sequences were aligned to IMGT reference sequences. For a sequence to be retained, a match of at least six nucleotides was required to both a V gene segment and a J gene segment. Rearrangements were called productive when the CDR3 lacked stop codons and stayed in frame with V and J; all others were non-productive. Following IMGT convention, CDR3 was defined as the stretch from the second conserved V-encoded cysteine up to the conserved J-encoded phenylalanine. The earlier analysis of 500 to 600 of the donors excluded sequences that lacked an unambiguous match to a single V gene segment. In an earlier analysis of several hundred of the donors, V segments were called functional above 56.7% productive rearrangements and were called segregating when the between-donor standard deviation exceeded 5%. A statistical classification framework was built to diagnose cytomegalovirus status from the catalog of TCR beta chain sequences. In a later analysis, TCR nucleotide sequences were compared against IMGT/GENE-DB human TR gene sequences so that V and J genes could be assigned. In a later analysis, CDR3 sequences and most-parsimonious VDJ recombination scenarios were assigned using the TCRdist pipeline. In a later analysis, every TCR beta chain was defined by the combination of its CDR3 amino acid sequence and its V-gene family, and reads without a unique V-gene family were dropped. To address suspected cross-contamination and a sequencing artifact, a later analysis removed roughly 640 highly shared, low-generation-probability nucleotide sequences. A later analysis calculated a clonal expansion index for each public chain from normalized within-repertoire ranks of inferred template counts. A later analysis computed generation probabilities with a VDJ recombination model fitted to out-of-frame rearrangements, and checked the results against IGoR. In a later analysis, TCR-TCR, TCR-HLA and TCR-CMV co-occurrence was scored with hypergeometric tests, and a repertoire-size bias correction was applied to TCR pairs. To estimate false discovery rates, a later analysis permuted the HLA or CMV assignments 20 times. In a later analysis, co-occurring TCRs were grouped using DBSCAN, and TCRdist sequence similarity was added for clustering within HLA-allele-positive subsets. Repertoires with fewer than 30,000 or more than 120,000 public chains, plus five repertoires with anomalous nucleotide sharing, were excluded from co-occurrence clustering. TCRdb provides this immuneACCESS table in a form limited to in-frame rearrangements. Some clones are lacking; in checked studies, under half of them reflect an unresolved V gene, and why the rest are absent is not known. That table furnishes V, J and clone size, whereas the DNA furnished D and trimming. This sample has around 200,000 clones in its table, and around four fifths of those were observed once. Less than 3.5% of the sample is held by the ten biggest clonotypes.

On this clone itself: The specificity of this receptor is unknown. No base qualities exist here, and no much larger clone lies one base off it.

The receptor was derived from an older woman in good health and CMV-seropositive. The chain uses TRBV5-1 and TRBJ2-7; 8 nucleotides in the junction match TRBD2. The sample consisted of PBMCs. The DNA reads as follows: TGCGCCAGCAGCCGGGGACTAGATTACGAGCAGTACTTC. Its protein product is CASSRGLDYEQYF.